Below are 25 T cell receptor beta chains sequenced from a single sample in a study of CD8+ T cells in alopecia areata (dated by TCRdb to the late 2010s). What the time point label conveys for this sample: less than five weeks on oral tofacitinib. The treatment or condition label of this sample denotes: oral pan-JAK inhibitor, 5-10 mg twice daily. The library was generated by the immunoSEQ multiplex PCR assay. For TCR sequencing, RNA was extracted from every sample and reverse transcribed into cDNA to serve as template. TCRdb limited this immuneACCESS table to in-frame rearrangements with V and J called. A share of clones is missing; checked studies link under half to unresolved V genes, and the rest is unexplained. The table for this sample lists about 190,000 clones; roughly three fifths of them were counted only once. The ten largest clones represent approximately 0.63% of the sample. Sequenced here: CD4+ T cells sorted from blood, sampled at week 4, from a patient treated with tofacitinib. All receptors derive from a human donor with alopecia areata.

This chain joins TRBV29-1 and TRBJ1-2; no firm D call. CDR3 length equals 12 residues. Germline V gene lookup returns CDR1 SQVTM and CDR2 ANQGSEA. V gave up 3 bases and J gave up 8 bases, with 13 bases separating them. For the CDR3, the DNA is TGCAGCGTTGAGAGTGGGCTCGGGGGCTACACCTTC. It translates to CSVESGLGGYTF. Complete variable domain (other parts from reference TRBV29-1 and TRBJ1-2): SAVISQKPSRDICQRGTSLTIQCQVDSQVTMMFWYRQQPGQSLTLIATANQGSEATYESGFVIDKFPISRPNLTFSTLTVSNMSPEDSSIYLCSVESGLGGYTFGSGTRLTVV.

This chain joins TRBV29-1 and TRBJ2-6; 9 positions match TRBD1. The CDR3 runs to 14 residues. The germline V gene encodes CDR1 SQVTM and CDR2 ANQGSEA. The junction had 5 bases not matched to a gene; V was cut back by 6 bases and J by 5 bases. In nucleotides, the CDR3 is TGCAGCGTACGCGACAGGGGGAGGGCCAACGTCCTGACTTTC. This sequence encodes CSVRDRGRANVLTF.

This chain uses TRBV30 with TRBJ1-5, with unresolved D. Germline CDR1 and CDR2: GTSNPN and SVGIG (reference sequence). The CDR3 is 13 residues long. V shed 3 bases and J shed 7 bases, with 13 bases lying between them. CDR3 region: CAWSPPMGQPQHF. CDR3 sequence (DNA): TGTGCCTGGAGCCCCCCAATGGGACAGCCCCAGCATTTT.

This rearrangement joins TRBV21-1 to TRBJ2-7; no check of the table's D call, TRBD2, against the DNA was made. TRBV21-1 is designated a pseudogene. The CDR3 has 16 residues. The CDR3 sequence: CASSKTSEGTDYEQYF. Written as DNA, the CDR3 is TGTGCCAGCAGCAAAACGTCCGAGGGGACTGACTACGAGCAGTACTTC.

A remark on this clone: The sample has other DNA sequences that encode this CDR3 too. The chain couples TRBV5-6 to TRBJ2-1, with 7 bases identical to TRBD2. CDR3 size: 16 residues. J gave up 7 bases and V 4 bases, and 14 bases lay outside the gene matches. Germline-derived CDR1 and CDR2 are SGHDT and YYEEEE. This chain's CDR3 is CASSPGSGRAYNEQFF. The CDR3 DNA reads TGTGCCAGCAGCCCCGGGAGTGGGAGGGCTTATAATGAGCAGTTCTTC.

The sample holds a few counts of this clone. J is TRBJ2-3 and V is TRBV18; D is uncertain. Germline V lookup: CDR1 KGHSH, CDR2 LQKENI. The CDR3 is 12 residues long. Between the trimmed V and J ends, which lost 6 bases and 6 bases, there was a span of 10 bases. CDR3 loop: CASSGIGDTQYF. The DNA for the CDR3 is TGTGCCAGCTCTGGGATCGGGGATACGCAGTATTTT.

This clone has just a few counts. The chain joins TRBV5-1 to TRBJ1-1; 10 bases line up with TRBD1. The V gene end was trimmed by 0 bases and the J gene end by 8 bases; junction bases not matched to a gene: 4. The CDR3 totals 14 residues. From germline, CDR1 is SGHRS and CDR2 YFSETQ. CDR3: CASSLEGQGVEAFF. Here the CDR3 DNA reads TGCGCCAGCAGCTTGGAAGGACAGGGGGTAGAAGCTTTCTTT.

This clone was observed a few times. The V call is TRBV4-3, the J call TRBJ2-3; 7 nucleotides line up with TRBD2. J gave up 0 bases and V 5 bases, and 8 bases lay outside the gene matches. CDR1 is LGHNA and CDR2 is YSLEER in the germline V gene. The CDR3 has 16 residues. The CDR3 region is CASSSGRGWSTDTQYF. CDR3 DNA: TGCGCCAGCAGCTCCGGGCGGGGGTGGAGCACAGATACGCAGTATTTT.

This clone was detected only a few times. V usage is TRBV5-1 and J usage is TRBJ2-5; D gene uncertain. The J call may be mistaken, given a closer DNA end match to TRBJ2-7. Per the germline V gene, CDR1 is SGHRS and CDR2 is YFSETQ. The CDR3 runs 13 residues. CDR3 sequence: CASSPDGTYEQYF. CDR3 nucleotides: TGCGCCAGCAGCCCGGACGGTACCTACGAGCAGTACTTC.

This clone was found once. The rearrangement links TRBV11-2 to TRBJ2-2; TRBD1 might be the D (5 bases). V lost 4 bases to trimming and J lost 1 base, with 7 bases between them. Germline CDR1 SGHAT, CDR2 FQNNGV. The CDR3 extends over 14 amino acids. The CDR3 DNA reads as TGTGCCAGCAGCTCCGACAGGAACACCGGGGAGCTGTTTTTT. This encodes CASSSDRNTGELFF.

The chain recombines TRBV4-2 with TRBJ1-1; D may be TRBD1 (5 bases). The ends were cut back, 0 bases at V and 5 bases at J, with 10 bases in the middle. The length of the CDR3 is 14 residues. Germline lookup yields CDR1 LGHNA and CDR2 YNFKEQ. For the CDR3, the DNA is TGTGCCAGCAGCCAAGATTGGGGGGGAACTGAAGCTTTCTTT. Its protein is CASSQDWGGTEAFF.

This clone was picked up a small number of times. The V call is TRBV5-1, the J call TRBJ2-7, with 8 bases aligning to TRBD1. J gave up 3 bases and V 4 bases, and 9 bases lay outside the gene matches. The CDR3 sequence is 15 residues long. CDR1 and CDR2 (germline): SGHRS, YFSETQ. CDR3 loop: CASSPLTGVGYEQYF. The CDR3 DNA follows: TGCGCCAGCAGCCCGCTGACAGGGGTCGGCTACGAGCAGTACTTC. The entire variable domain, with the rest obtained from reference TRBV5-1 and TRBJ2-7, is as follows: KAGVTQTPRYLIKTRGQQVTLSCSPISGHRSVSWYQQTPGQGLQFLFEYFSETQRNKGNFPGRFSGRQFSNSRSEMNVSTLELGDSALYLCASSPLTGVGYEQYFGPGTRLTVT.

A few counts support this clone. The CDR3 coding sequence is TGTGCCAGCAGCTTAGCGGGGGGTCAGCCCCAGCATTTT. Its protein is CASSLAGGQPQHF. The chain employs TRBV7-9 and TRBJ1-5, with D possibly TRBD1 on 5 matching bases. Germline V gene sequence: CDR1 SEHNR, CDR2 FQNEAQ (reference sequence). Deletions cut 0 bases from V and 6 bases from J, with 6 bases between. This CDR3 contains 13 residues.

The J gene is TRBJ2-7, the V gene TRBV28, with a possible D match to TRBD2 (5 bases). Germline V gene data show CDR1 as MDHEN and CDR2 as SYDVKM. V was shortened by 1 base and J by 3 bases, with 16 bases between the two germline ends. The CDR3 length is 16 residues. Written as DNA, the CDR3 is TGTGCCAGCAGTTTATCCGGAGGATTAAAATACTACGAGCAGTACTTC. Its protein is CASSLSGGLKYYEQYF.

This clone was seen a handful of times. The V gene is TRBV23-1, the J gene TRBJ2-5; tentatively, D is TRBD1 or TRBD2 (5 bases each). TRBV23-1 counts as an open reading frame of uncertain function. The V and J ends lost 3 bases and 1 base respectively, with 24 bases between them. The CDR3 contains 19 residues. The CDR3 nucleotides read TGCGCCAGCAGTCAGCCGGAGTGGCAGGGACCAAAGGGCCAAGAGACCCAGTACTTC. The encoded protein is CASSQPEWQGPKGQETQYF.

The chain employs TRBV30 and TRBJ1-1, with 9 bases aligning to TRBD1. J lost 11 bases, V lost 5 bases, and 9 bases had no gene match. From germline, CDR1 is GTSNPN and CDR2 SVGIG (reference sequence). This CDR3 comprises 12 residues. CDR3 coding DNA: TGTGCCTGGGGGGAACAGGGGGCGACGGCTTTCTTT. Translation gives CAWGEQGATAFF.

The chain is built from TRBV11-2 and TRBJ2-1; no clear D. The CDR3 length is 12 residues. Germline V gene sequence: CDR1 SGHAT, CDR2 FQNNGV. With 5 bases removed from V and 6 bases from J, the gap between germline ends came to 8 bases. CDR3 residues: CASSPSLNEQFF. The DNA of the CDR3 is TGTGCCAGCAGCCCTAGTCTCAATGAGCAGTTCTTC. Drawing the rest from reference TRBV11-2 and TRBJ2-1, the complete variable domain is EAGVAQSPRYKIIEKRQSVAFWCNPISGHATLYWYQQILGQGPKLLIQFQNNGVVDDSQLPKDRFSAERLKGVDSTLKIQPAKLEDSAVYLCASSPSLNEQFFGPGTRLTVL.

This chain joins TRBV5-6 and TRBJ1-2; 7 nucleotides match TRBD1. The germline CDR1 and CDR2 sequences are SGHDT and YYEEEE. V shed 2 bases and J 7 bases; nucleotides not matched to a gene: 5. This CDR3 region has 13 residues. CDR3 sequence: CASSFGTAPGYTF. The CDR3 DNA reads TGTGCCAGCAGCTTCGGGACAGCGCCTGGCTACACCTTC.

The rearrangement joins TRBV5-4 to TRBJ2-7; 13 bases map to TRBD2. The trim removed 4 bases at V and 6 bases at J, leaving 10 bases unmatched. From germline, CDR1 is SGHNT and CDR2 YYREEE (reference sequence). This CDR3 has 16 amino acids. CDR3 in amino acids: CASSLGTSGTPLEQYF. In DNA, the CDR3 is TGTGCCAGCAGCCTCGGGACTAGCGGGACACCTCTCGAGCAGTACTTC.

The chain uses TRBV6-1 and TRBJ1-4; the D is unclear. CDR3 length equals 12 residues. The V end was cut by 4 bases, the J end by 3 bases, with 3 bases between. The germline gives CDR1 MNHNS, CDR2 SASEGT. The CDR3 here is CASSASNEKLFF. CDR3 sequence (DNA): TGTGCCAGCAGTGCTTCTAATGAAAAACTGTTTTTT.

The chain employs TRBV2 and TRBJ2-5; a weak D match, TRBD1 (6 bases). Trimming removed 3 bases at V and 6 bases at J, with 8 bases between. From germline, CDR1 is SNHLY and CDR2 FYNNEI. This CDR3 spans 12 amino acids. The CDR3 region is CASSDRGQTQYF. The CDR3 DNA reads as TGTGCCAGCAGTGACAGGGGTCAGACCCAGTACTTC.

About this clone itself: Within the sample, other DNA sequences also encode this same CDR3. The DNA for the CDR3 is TGTGCCTGGAGTCGGGGCAGCTCCTACGAGCAGTACTTC. It yields the protein CAWSRGSSYEQYF. This chain connects TRBV30 to TRBJ2-7, with D possibly being TRBD1 or TRBD2 (5 bases each). Between the trimmed V and J ends, which lost 2 bases and 0 bases, there was a span of 8 bases. Germline V CDR1 and CDR2: GTSNPN, SVGIG (reference sequence). There are 13 residues in the CDR3.

This clone has only a few counts. The chain uses TRBV29-1 and TRBJ2-5; no reliable D call. The CDR3 runs to 13 residues. V was clipped by 7 bases and J by 5 bases, with 17 bases between them. Germline V gene sequence: CDR1 SQVTM, CDR2 ANQGSEA. CDR3 sequence (DNA): TGCAGCGGCACCCGAGGCTTCTGGGAGACCCAGTACTTC. Amino acids: CSGTRGFWETQYF.

The chain is built from TRBV30 and TRBJ1-1; 8 nucleotides match TRBD1. This CDR3 is 16 amino acids long. CDR1 and CDR2 from the germline V gene are GTSNPN and SVGIG (reference sequence). V dropped 4 bases and J dropped 1; count of bases not matched to a gene: 11. CDR3 DNA sequence: TGTGCCTGGAACCGAGCCTGGACAGGGCGGAACACTGAAGCTTTCTTT. This codes for CAWNRAWTGRNTEAFF.

V and J are TRBV2 and TRBJ2-1; no clear D gene. CDR1 is SNHLY, CDR2 FYNNEI, per germline. V lost 6 bases, J lost 7 bases, and 10 bases lay in between. The CDR3 is 12 residues long. The CDR3 region is CASRLSGNEQFF. The CDR3, as DNA: TGTGCCAGCAGATTATCTGGGAATGAGCAGTTCTTC.